This T cell receptor (beta chain) was retrieved from a study of preoperative IRX-2 immunotherapy in early breast cancer. CDR3 size: 15 residues. The V end lost 2 bases, the J end lost 1 base, and 11 bases lay between the germline ends. Germline V gene data show CDR1 as MGHDK and CDR2 as SYGVNS. Treatment denoted: preoperative locoregional IRX-2 cytokine immunotherapy. Patients received preoperative, locoregional IRX-2 cytokine immunotherapy in a phase Ib study. Repertoires were generated with immunoSEQ multiplex PCR, while TCRdb's copy carries only in-frame clones and drops some. The table includes around 29,000 clones, almost 90% detected once.

The source of this sequence is a human donor with breast cancer. This chain joins TRBV25-1 and TRBJ1-1; D may be TRBD1 (6 bases). The specimen was taken from a patient treated with IRX-2 immunotherapy. CDR3 nucleotides: TGTGCCAGCAGTGAAAACAGGGTCGGGAACACTGAAGCTTTCTTT. Amino acid sequence: CASSENRVGNTEAFF.